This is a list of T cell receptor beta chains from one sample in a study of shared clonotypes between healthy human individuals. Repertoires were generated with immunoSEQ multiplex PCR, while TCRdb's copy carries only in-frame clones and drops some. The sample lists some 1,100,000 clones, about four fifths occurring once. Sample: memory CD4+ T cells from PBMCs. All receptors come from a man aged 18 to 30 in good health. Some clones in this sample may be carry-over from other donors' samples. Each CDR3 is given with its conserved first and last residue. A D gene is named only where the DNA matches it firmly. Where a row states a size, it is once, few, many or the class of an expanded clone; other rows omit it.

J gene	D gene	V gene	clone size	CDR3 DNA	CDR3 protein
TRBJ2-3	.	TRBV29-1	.	TGCAGCGTTAGGAGGGAGACCACAGATACGCAGTATTTT	CSVRRETTDTQYF
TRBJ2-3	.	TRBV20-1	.	TGCAGGGCTTTTAAGGGCGATACGCAGTATTTT	CRAFKGDTQYF
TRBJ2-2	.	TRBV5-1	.	TGCGCCAGCAGCTTGGTAGGGGGATTCACCGGGGAGCTGTTTTTT	CASSLVGGFTGELFF
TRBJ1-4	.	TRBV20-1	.	TGCAGTGCTAAAAGTGAAAAACTGTTTTTT	CSAKSEKLFF
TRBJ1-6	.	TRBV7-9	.	TGTGCCAGCAGCCCGGACGGGGATAATTCACCCCTCCACTTT	CASSPDGDNSPLHF
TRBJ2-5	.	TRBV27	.	TGTGCCAGCAGTTTTGCAGAGCAAGAGACCCAGTACTTC	CASSFAEQETQYF
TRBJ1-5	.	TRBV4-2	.	TGTGCCAGCAGCCAAGAACATCAGCCCCAGCATTTT	CASSQEHQPQHF
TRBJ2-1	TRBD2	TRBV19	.	TGTGCCAGTAGTATTATACCGTGGACTAGCGGGGGGGCTGAGCAGTTCTTC	CASSIIPWTSGGAEQFF
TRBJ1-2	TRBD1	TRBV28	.	TGTGCCAGCAGCTCCTTGGACAGGGCCCCTTACACCTTC	CASSSLDRAPYTF
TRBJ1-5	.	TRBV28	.	TGTGCCACCTACAGAGATCAGCCCCAGCATTTT	CATYRDQPQHF
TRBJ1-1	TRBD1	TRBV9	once	TGTGCCAGCAGCGTACTTGTATCGGGACAGGGCCCTTACACTGAAGCTTTCTTT	CASSVLVSGQGPYTEAFF
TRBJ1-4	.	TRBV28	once	TGTGCCAGCAGTTTAGCGGGCCAGGGTCGTGAAAAACTGTTTTTT	CASSLAGQGREKLFF
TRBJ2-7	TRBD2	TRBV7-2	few	TGTGCCAGCAGCTTAGAACTAGCGGGGCGGGGGAGGTACGAGCAGTACTTC	CASSLELAGRGRYEQYF
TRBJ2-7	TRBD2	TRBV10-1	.	TGCGCCGGACCGGGACTAGCGGGAGAGTCTGGCTACGAGCAGTACTTC	CAGPGLAGESGYEQYF
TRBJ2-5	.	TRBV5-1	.	TGCGCCAGCAGTCGCGGGACACCACTGTACCAAGAGACCCAGTACTTC	CASSRGTPLYQETQYF
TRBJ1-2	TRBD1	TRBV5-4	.	TGTGCCAGCAGCTTACCGGGACAGGGGTGGGGCTACACCTTC	CASSLPGQGWGYTF
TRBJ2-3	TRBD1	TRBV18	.	TGTGCCAGCTCACCTGACAGGGGGCTGACAGATACGCAGTATTTT	CASSPDRGLTDTQYF
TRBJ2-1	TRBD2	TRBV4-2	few	TGTGCCAGCAGCCAAGAAGCTGTAGCGGGGGTCTACAATGAGCAGTTCTTC	CASSQEAVAGVYNEQFF
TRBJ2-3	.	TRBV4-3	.	TGCGCCACCTCCCTTAGCAGGTCCAGCACAGATACGCAGTATTTT	CATSLSRSSTDTQYF
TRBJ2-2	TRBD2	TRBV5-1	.	TGCGCCAGCAGCCTGGGGAGGGACACCGGGGAGCTGTTTTTT	CASSLGRDTGELFF
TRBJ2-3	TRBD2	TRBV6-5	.	TGTGCCAGCAGTTACACGGCGGGAGGTCGAGATACGCAGTATTTT	CASSYTAGGRDTQYF
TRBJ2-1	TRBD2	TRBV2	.	TGTGCCAGCAGTCCACTCTCCGGGACTAGCGGGTATTACAATGAGCAGTTCTTC	CASSPLSGTSGYYNEQFF
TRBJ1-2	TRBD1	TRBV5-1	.	TGCGCCAGCAGCTTGGCCGGGACAGGGGGCACTGGCTACACCTTC	CASSLAGTGGTGYTF
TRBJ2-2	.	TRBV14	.	TGTGCCAGCAGCCAAGGGTACCAACCGACCGGGGAGCTGTTTTTT	CASSQGYQPTGELFF
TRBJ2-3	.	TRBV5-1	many	TGCGCCAGCAGCTTGGCGGCGGCACAGGGCACAGATACGCAGTATTTT	CASSLAAAQGTDTQYF
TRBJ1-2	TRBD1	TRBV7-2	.	TGTGCCAGCAGCCTAGGACAGGGGAGCTATGGCTACACCTTC	CASSLGQGSYGYTF
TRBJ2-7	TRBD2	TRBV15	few	TGTGCCACCAGCAGAGGGGCCAGCGGGAGGTACGAGCAGTACTTC	CATSRGASGRYEQYF
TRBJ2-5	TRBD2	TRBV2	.	TGTGCCAGCAGCGGGACTAGCGGGAGTGTGACCCAGTACTTC	CASSGTSGSVTQYF
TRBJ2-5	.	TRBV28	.	TGTGCCAGCAGTTTATCTGGGTCAGCTAGGCGCCAAGAGACCCAGTACTTC	CASSLSGSARRQETQYF
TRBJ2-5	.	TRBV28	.	TGTGCCAGCAGTTTCGGGGGAGACAGGGCAGAGACCCAGTACTTC	CASSFGGDRAETQYF
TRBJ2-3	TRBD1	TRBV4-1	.	TGCGCCAGCAGCCAAGATAGCCCGGGACAGGGTACAGATACGCAGTATTTT	CASSQDSPGQGTDTQYF
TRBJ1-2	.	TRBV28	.	TGTGCCAGCAGTTACGGGTTATTGGACGGCTACACCTTC	CASSYGLLDGYTF
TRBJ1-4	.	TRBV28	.	TGTGCCAGCAGTATTACGAGTCTCGATCGGGGGAGGGAAAAACTGTTTTTT	CASSITSLDRGREKLFF
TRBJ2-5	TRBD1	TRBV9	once	TGTGCCAGCAGCACTATAGGGGGCGAAGAGACCCAGTACTTC	CASSTIGGEETQYF
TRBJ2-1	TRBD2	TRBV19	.	TGTGCCAGTAGTATAGTGAGACTAGCGGGAGGGCCTTTAGAGCAGTTCTTC	CASSIVRLAGGPLEQFF
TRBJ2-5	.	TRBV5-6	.	TGTGCCAGCAGCCGAAGGGGAGTCCGAGGGGAGACCCAGTACTTC	CASSRRGVRGETQYF
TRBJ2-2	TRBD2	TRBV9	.	TGTGCCAGCAGCGTTACTAGCGGGAGGGCCATCGGGGAGCTGTTTTTT	CASSVTSGRAIGELFF
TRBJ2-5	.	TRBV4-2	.	TGTGCCAGCAGCCAAGACACCCAAGAGACCCAGTACTTC	CASSQDTQETQYF
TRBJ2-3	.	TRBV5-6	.	TGTGCCAGCAGCTTGGGATGGGGCACAGATACGCAGTATTTT	CASSLGWGTDTQYF
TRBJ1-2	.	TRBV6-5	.	TGTGCCAGCGGGGAGGTCGATGGCTACACCTTC	CASGEVDGYTF
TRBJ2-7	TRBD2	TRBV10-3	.	TGTGCCATCAGTGAGACTAGCGGGAAGAAATCATACGAGCAGTACTTC	CAISETSGKKSYEQYF
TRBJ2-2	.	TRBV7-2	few	TGTGCCAGCAGCTCTCTCACCGGGGAGCTGTTTTTT	CASSSLTGELFF
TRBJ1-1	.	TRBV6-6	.	TGTGCCAGCACCCCCGGGGGGGGAACTGAAGCTTTCTTT	CASTPGGGTEAFF
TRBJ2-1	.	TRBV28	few	TGTGCCAGCAGTTTGTGGGGGATGGGCAATGAGCAGTTCTTC	CASSLWGMGNEQFF
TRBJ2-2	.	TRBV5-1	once	TGCGCCAGCAGCTTAGACAGAACGAACACCGGGGAGCTGTTTTTT	CASSLDRTNTGELFF
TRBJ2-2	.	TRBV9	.	TGTGCCAGCAGCACCGGGGGAGCGAACACCGGGGAGCTGTTTTTT	CASSTGGANTGELFF
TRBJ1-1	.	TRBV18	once	TGTGCCAGCTCACCAAACGTTGGCAGTAACACTGAAGCTTTCTTT	CASSPNVGSNTEAFF
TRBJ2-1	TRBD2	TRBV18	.	TGTGCCAGCTCACCAGGTGGACTAGCGGGAGGAGAGCAGTTCTTC	CASSPGGLAGGEQFF
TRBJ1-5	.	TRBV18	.	TGTGCCAGCTCACCGCGGGGGGGGAGCAATCAGCCCCAGCATTTT	CASSPRGGSNQPQHF